The text below deals with one T cell receptor (beta chain). This sample is drawn from a study of blood T cell repertoires in COVID-19. In the study overall: Donors in the United States, Italy and Spain gave samples during acute or convalescent COVID-19. T cells, B-cell-depleted T cells, or PBMCs supplied cDNA or gDNA.

In the original analysis: The assay estimated nucleated cells by amplifying reference gene primers. Using immunoSEQ multiplex PCR, the repertoire was profiled, and TCRdb retains in-frame clones only, with some absent. From that table come the V and J calls and clone size; the DNA was used to work out D and trimming. The table lists approximately 110,000 clones, about three quarters of them singletons. Sequenced material: peripheral blood. This clonotype was obtained from a woman in her 70s with acute or convalescent COVID-19.

The CDR3 here is CASGPSYEQYF. Here the CDR3 DNA reads TGTGCCAGCGGCCCCTCCTACGAGCAGTACTTC. The chain employs TRBV28 and TRBJ2-7; D remains ambiguous. Per the germline V gene, CDR1 is MDHEN and CDR2 is SYDVKM. Trimming stripped 8 bases from V and 0 bases from J, with 5 bases between. The CDR3 sequence is 11 residues long.